These 29 T cell receptor beta chains came from one sample sequenced in a study of CD8 T cells in acute hepatitis C reinfection. Noted time point: naive CD8 control sorted from an acute-time-point sample. Method: immunoSEQ multiplex PCR; TCRdb's copy keeps in-frame clones and lacks some. The repertoire holds 38,000 or so clones, with about 87% as singletons. What was sequenced was naive CD8+ T cells from PBMCs. All receptors come from a man aged 25-45 years with chronic hepatitis C.

The chain combines TRBV30 with TRBJ1-1, with D unclear. The CDR3 extends over 13 amino acids. Germline V lookup: CDR1 GTSNPN, CDR2 SVGIG (reference sequence). V was clipped by 0 bases and J by 0 bases, with 5 bases between them. DNA for the CDR3: TGTGCCTGGAGTGTAGACCTGAACACTGAAGCTTTCTTT. This translates into CAWSVDLNTEAFF.

The chain joins TRBV19 to TRBJ2-7; 9 nucleotides align to TRBD1. The germline gives CDR1 LNHDA, CDR2 SQIVND (reference sequence). V shed 3 bases and J 3 bases; nucleotides not matched to a gene: 6. This CDR3 comprises 15 residues. In nucleotides, the CDR3 is TGTGCCAGTAGTATGGGGACAGGGCCCCACTACGAGCAGTACTTC. Translation gives CASSMGTGPHYEQYF.

The V and J genes are TRBV4-1 and TRBJ2-7; D is unresolved. Germline-derived CDR1 and CDR2 are MGHRA and YSYEKL. The CDR3 runs 14 residues. V shed 3 bases and J shed 5 bases, with 14 bases lying between them. Written as DNA, the CDR3 is TGCGCCAGCAGCCACACTACAGACGCAGACGAGCAGTACTTC. Protein product: CASSHTTDADEQYF.

The chain has TRBV9 and TRBJ2-1; 11 bases align to TRBD2. The CDR3 spans 14 residues. CDR1 and CDR2 from the germline V gene are SGDLS and YYNGEE. The trim removed 3 bases at V and 9 bases at J, leaving 5 bases unmatched. CDR3 in amino acids: CASSGQLAGAEQFF. In nucleotides, the CDR3 is TGTGCCAGCAGCGGACAACTAGCGGGAGCTGAGCAGTTCTTC.

The J gene is TRBJ2-1, the V gene TRBV19; weak D call: TRBD2 (6 bases). CDR1 is LNHDA, CDR2 SQIVND, per germline (reference sequence). The CDR3 spans 16 residues. Deletions cut 6 bases from V and 7 bases from J, with 22 bases between. The CDR3: CASSPSLEGLGNEQFF. In DNA form, the CDR3 reads TGTGCCAGTAGCCCATCCCTGGAGGGCCTGGGGAATGAGCAGTTCTTC.

The chain combines TRBV7-9 with TRBJ2-3; D possibly corresponds to TRBD1 (6 bases). This CDR3 is built from 14 residues. CDR1 and CDR2 (germline): SEHNR, FQNEAQ (reference sequence). Between the trimmed V and J ends, which lost 5 bases and 4 bases, there was a span of 13 bases. CDR3 loop: CASSPPGAADTQYF. DNA of the CDR3: TGTGCCAGCAGCCCGCCAGGGGCCGCAGATACGCAGTATTTT.

The gene calls are TRBV28 and TRBJ2-3, with D possibly matching TRBD2 (6 bases). The CDR3 runs 13 residues. Germline V gives CDR1 MDHEN, CDR2 SYDVKM. Deletions cut 4 bases from V and 5 bases from J, with 10 bases between. The CDR3 sequence: CASSSRDLDTQYF. Written as DNA, the CDR3 is TGTGCCAGCAGTTCCCGGGACTTAGATACGCAGTATTTT.

The chain uses TRBV9 and TRBJ1-2; TRBD1 matches at 7 bases. Germline V gene data show CDR1 as SGDLS and CDR2 as YYNGEE. CDR3 length: 14 amino acids. The ends lost 3 bases at V and 2 bases at J; junction bases unmatched: 4. The CDR3 here is CASSDGQANYGYTF. For the CDR3, the DNA is TGTGCCAGCAGCGACGGACAGGCGAACTATGGCTACACCTTC.

This rearrangement joins TRBV6-1 to TRBJ1-2; 8 bases match TRBD1. J gave up 4 bases and V 6 bases, and 4 bases lay outside the gene matches. The germline gives CDR1 MNHNS, CDR2 SASEGT. The CDR3 is made up of 13 amino acids. In DNA form, the CDR3 reads TGTGCCAGCAGGGACAGGGTTTTCTATGGCTACACCTTC. Translation gives CASRDRVFYGYTF.

The gene calls are TRBV30 and TRBJ2-1; maybe TRBD1 (6 bases). Trimming cost V 1 base and J 0 bases, with 10 bases left between them. Germline V gene sequence: CDR1 GTSNPN, CDR2 SVGIG (reference sequence). CDR3 size: 15 residues. CDR3 amino acids: CAWSAGVSSYNEQFF. Written as DNA, the CDR3 is TGTGCCTGGAGTGCAGGGGTCAGCTCCTACAATGAGCAGTTCTTC.

V usage is TRBV27 and J usage is TRBJ2-7; D gene ambiguous. Germline V CDR1 and CDR2: MNHEY, SMNVEV (reference sequence). CDR3 length equals 15 residues. The V and J ends lost 5 bases and 2 bases respectively, with 16 bases between them. The DNA of the CDR3 is TGTGCCAGCAGTCCCCTCCCCGACGGAACCTACGAGCAGTACTTC. Amino acids: CASSPLPDGTYEQYF.

This chain connects TRBV29-1 to TRBJ2-1, with TRBD2 identical over 8 bases. There are 14 residues in the CDR3. V shed 4 bases and J 2 bases; nucleotides not matched to a gene: 4. Germline V CDR1 and CDR2: SQVTM, ANQGSEA. The CDR3 bases are TGCAGCGTTGGTAGCGGGACTACCTACAATGAGCAGTTCTTC. This gives the protein CSVGSGTTYNEQFF.

This chain connects TRBV19 to TRBJ1-1; 10 nucleotides agree with TRBD1. CDR1 is LNHDA and CDR2 is SQIVND in the germline V gene (reference sequence). Trimming took 8 bases from V and 1 from J; bases not matched to a gene: 4. CDR3 length: 14 residues. CDR3 in amino acids: CASLRQGANTEAFF. The CDR3 nucleotides are TGTGCCAGTTTAAGACAGGGGGCGAACACTGAAGCTTTCTTT.

The sample holds a few counts of this clone. One end of the junction is discordant with germline, which a read error may explain. This chain uses TRBV7-2 with TRBJ1-5; perhaps TRBD1 as D (6 bases). Germline values: CDR1 SGHTA, CDR2 FQGNSA. The CDR3 contains 17 residues. In DNA form, the CDR3 reads TGTGCCAGCAGCCCACAGCCGATCGGGACACCTAATCGGCCCCAGCATTTT. Its translation: CASSPQPIGTPNRPQHF.

The rearrangement links TRBV7-2 to TRBJ2-1, with D possibly matching TRBD2 (7 bases). CDR1 and CDR2 (germline): SGHTA, FQGNSA. CDR3 size: 15 residues. V was trimmed by 5 bases and J by 2 bases, leaving 13 bases between them. The CDR3 region is CASSQGGAPYNEQFF. The CDR3 region has the DNA TGTGCCAGCAGCCAAGGGGGGGCCCCCTACAATGAGCAGTTCTTC.

The rearrangement uses TRBV7-9 and TRBJ2-4; 7 bases agree with TRBD2. The V and J ends lost 4 bases and 6 bases, in that order; junction bases with no gene match: 9. This CDR3 has 15 amino acids. The germline V gene encodes CDR1 SEHNR and CDR2 FQNEAQ (reference sequence). The CDR3, as DNA: TGTGCCAGCAGCTCACCTCGGGAGGATAGAAACATTCAGTACTTC. Its translation: CASSSPREDRNIQYF. The variable domain in full, with the rest retrieved from reference TRBV7-9 and TRBJ2-4, is DTGVSQNPRHKITKRGQNVTFRCDPISEHNRLYWYRQTLGQGPEFLTYFQNEAQLEKSRLLSDRFSAERPKGSFSTLEIQRTEQGDSAMYLCASSSPREDRNIQYFGAGTRLSVL.

This chain links TRBV27 with TRBJ1-1; D may be TRBD1 (5 bases). Germline V gene data show CDR1 as MNHEY and CDR2 as SMNVEV (reference sequence). This CDR3 region has 14 residues. With 2 bases removed from V and 10 bases from J, the gap between germline ends came to 17 bases. CDR3: CASSLTLGERLAFF. The CDR3 DNA is TGTGCCAGCAGTTTAACCTTGGGGGAACGGCTAGCTTTCTTT.

The chain couples TRBV30 to TRBJ1-1, with D possibly TRBD1 on 6 matching bases. V lost 1 base, J lost 5 bases, and 14 bases lay in between. This CDR3 comprises 14 residues. CDR1 is GTSNPN and CDR2 is SVGIG in the germline V gene (reference sequence). The CDR3 protein is CAWSGGGRTTEAFF. CDR3 sequence (DNA): TGTGCCTGGAGTGGTGGGGGGCGAACGACTGAAGCTTTCTTT.

The chain couples TRBV7-9 to TRBJ2-2; D gene ambiguous. In germline, CDR1 is SEHNR, CDR2 FQNEAQ (reference sequence). This CDR3 has 13 amino acids. The V end was cut by 8 bases, the J end by 5 bases, with 12 bases between. The DNA for the CDR3 is TGTGCCAGCGGTTCTCTATGGACCGGGGAGCTGTTTTTT. Amino acid sequence: CASGSLWTGELFF.

The genes are TRBV5-4 and TRBJ2-1; 11 nucleotides match TRBD2. Trimming cost V 3 bases and J 0 bases; bases outside gene matches: 5. The germline gives CDR1 SGHNT, CDR2 YYREEE (reference sequence). This CDR3 is 17 amino acids long. DNA of the CDR3: TGTGCCAGCAGCTCGGGGACTAGCGGATCCTCCTACAATGAGCAGTTCTTC. Translated, it gives CASSSGTSGSSYNEQFF.

J is TRBJ2-3 and V is TRBV13, with D maybe TRBD2 (5 bases). Germline CDR1 is PRHDT and CDR2 is FYEKMQ (reference sequence). The CDR3 is 13 residues long. The ends were cut back, 5 bases at V and 4 bases at J, with 10 bases in the middle. The CDR3 bases are TGTGCCAGCAGCAAGCCTAGCCCAGATACGCAGTATTTT. Translated, it gives CASSKPSPDTQYF.

This clone was observed a few times. The chain joins TRBV6-5 to TRBJ2-2; D possibly corresponds to TRBD2 (6 bases). V dropped 8 bases and J dropped 7 bases, with 8 bases sitting between them. The CDR3 length is 11 residues. Germline CDR1 is MNHEY and CDR2 is SVGAGI. CDR3 residues: CASGGIGELFF. The CDR3 DNA is TGTGCCAGCGGGGGGATCGGGGAGCTGTTTTTT.

The rearrangement uses TRBV5-6 and TRBJ1-3; 8 positions match TRBD1. V lost 1 base to trimming and J lost 8 bases; unmatched junction nucleotides: 5. This CDR3 has 14 amino acids. The germline V gene encodes CDR1 SGHDT and CDR2 YYEEEE. The CDR3 here is CASSLSGGADTIYF. The CDR3 region has the DNA TGTGCCAGCAGCTTGTCAGGGGGCGCAGACACCATATATTTT.

This clone was observed a handful of times. The chain employs TRBV6-1 and TRBJ2-1; 8 bases are a match to TRBD1. Per germline, CDR1 MNHNS and CDR2 SASEGT. This CDR3 comprises 16 residues. J gave up 7 bases and V 6 bases, and 14 bases lay outside the gene matches. The chain's CDR3 is CASSEQTGEERNEQFF. Written as DNA, the CDR3 is TGTGCCAGCAGCGAACAGACAGGGGAGGAAAGGAATGAGCAGTTCTTC.

The chain combines TRBV11-2 with TRBJ2-3; 9 bases match TRBD1. This CDR3 region has 17 residues. J gave up 5 bases and V 1 base, and 10 bases lay outside the gene matches. Germline loops: CDR1 SGHAT, CDR2 FQNNGV. CDR3 DNA sequence: TGTGCCAGCAGCTTAGGGAGGACAGGGGCCAATGGAGATACGCAGTATTTT. This codes for CASSLGRTGANGDTQYF.

This rearrangement joins TRBV27 to TRBJ2-1; D perhaps matches TRBD2 (6 bases). Between the trimmed V and J ends, which lost 5 bases and 0 bases, there was a span of 11 bases. This CDR3 spans 15 amino acids. Germline CDR1 and CDR2: MNHEY and SMNVEV (reference sequence). This CDR3 is CASSPLASSYNEQFF. As DNA, the CDR3 is TGTGCCAGCAGTCCCCTAGCGAGCTCCTACAATGAGCAGTTCTTC.

The rearrangement links TRBV9 to TRBJ2-7; no reliable D call. Trimming took off 3 bases at V and 3 bases at J, with 13 bases between the two ends. The V gene's germline CDR1 is SGDLS and CDR2 YYNGEE. The CDR3 sequence is 14 residues long. CDR3 loop: CASSATLVNYEQYF. The CDR3 DNA reads TGTGCCAGCAGCGCTACTCTGGTAAACTACGAGCAGTACTTC. The full variable domain, its missing parts supplied by reference TRBV9 and TRBJ2-7, is DSGVTQTPKHLITATGQRVTLRCSPRSGDLSVYWYQQSLDQGLQFLIQYYNGEERAKGNILERFSAQQFPDLHSELNLSSLELGDSALYFCASSATLVNYEQYFGPGTRLTVT.

This chain links TRBV9 with TRBJ2-2; D is undetermined. The length of the CDR3 is 12 residues. V was pared by 3 bases and J by 8 bases, with 8 bases between. The germline CDR1 and CDR2 sequences are SGDLS and YYNGEE. This chain's CDR3 is CASSALDGELFF. Here the CDR3 DNA reads TGTGCCAGCAGCGCCCTAGATGGGGAGCTGTTTTTT.

The chain is built from TRBV4-1 and TRBJ1-3, with D hard to call. V was shortened by 3 bases and J by 1 base, with 7 bases between the two germline ends. Germline-derived CDR1 and CDR2 are MGHRA and YSYEKL. This CDR3 is 14 amino acids long. In DNA, the CDR3 is TGCGCCAGCAGCCAGGGGTTATCTGGAAACACCATATATTTT. Protein sequence: CASSQGLSGNTIYF.